This entry concerns a single T cell receptor (beta chain). Its specificity is unknown. Assay: immunoSEQ multiplex PCR; the TCRdb copy retains only in-frame clones and omits some. This table has about 16,000 clones, approximately 86% appearing once. Germline lookup yields CDR1 MGHDK and CDR2 SYGVNS. The CDR3 runs 17 residues. V gave up 3 bases and J gave up 5 bases; unmatched junction bases: 13. The study sampled blood at baseline, cycle 4 day 1, and cycle 7 day 1. This sample was taken from a study of OX40 agonist ivuxolimab in advanced cancers. Findings and limits, study-wide: The 0.1-3.0 mg/kg partial responders had among the lowest clonal expansion.

The clonotype was recovered from an adult with an advanced solid tumor such as melanoma, head and neck, liver or kidney cancer. The chain uses TRBV25-1 and TRBJ2-3; 8 bases map to TRBD1. The sequencing used CD4+ or CD8+ T cells sorted from blood, collected in a trial of the OX40 agonist ivuxolimab. The CDR3, as DNA: TGTGCCAGCAGTGAGGGGCTTTCAGACAGGGGTATAGATACGCAGTATTTT. Amino acid sequence: CASSEGLSDRGIDTQYF. Full variable domain (rest looked up from reference TRBV25-1 and TRBJ2-3): EADIYQTPRYLVIGTGKKITLECSQTMGHDKMYWYQQDPGMELHLIHYSYGVNSTEKGDLSSESTVSRIRTEHFPLTLESARPSHTSQYLCASSEGLSDRGIDTQYFGPGTRLTVL.